Below, 26 T cell receptor beta chains from the same sample are listed, as sequenced in a study of shared clonotypes between healthy human individuals. Data came from immunoSEQ multiplex PCR; TCRdb stores just in-frame clones and leaves some out. The sample has around 600,000 clones, around 97% seen once; the top ten hold 0.055% to 0.07%. The material sequenced was naive CD4+ T cells sorted from blood. Subset: CD45RA+ positively selected. These receptors were obtained from a woman younger than 45 in good health.

V usage is TRBV5-1 and J usage is TRBJ1-1; D perhaps matches TRBD1 (5 bases). CDR1 SGHRS and CDR2 YFSETQ come from the germline V gene. V lost 4 bases, J lost 0 bases, and 13 bases lay in between. The CDR3 runs to 15 residues. The CDR3 spells CASSETGRMNTEAFF. The CDR3 nucleotides read TGCGCCAGCAGCGAAACGGGGCGCATGAACACTGAAGCTTTCTTT.

The rearrangement links TRBV19 to TRBJ2-5; TRBD1 agrees at 9 bases. With V trimmed by 8 bases and J by 5 bases, 15 bases remained unmatched. The germline gives CDR1 LNHDA, CDR2 SQIVND (reference sequence). This CDR3 has 16 amino acids. CDR3 in amino acids: CASSVVTGQGLETQYF. The CDR3 region has the DNA TGTGCCAGTTCAGTCGTTACGGGACAGGGTTTGGAGACCCAGTACTTC.

The chain has TRBV6-1 and TRBJ2-7; TRBD1 might be the D (6 bases). The CDR3 sequence is 14 residues long. V lost 0 bases and J lost 2, with 8 bases in between. The germline gives CDR1 MNHNS, CDR2 SASEGT. CDR3 residues: CASSEAGTTYEQYF. In DNA form, the CDR3 reads TGTGCCAGCAGTGAAGCCGGGACAACCTACGAGCAGTACTTC.

This rearrangement joins TRBV19 to TRBJ1-5, with a weak D call TRBD1 (6 bases). The CDR3 covers 14 residues. Trimming stripped 7 bases from V and 0 bases from J, with 10 bases between. Germline V gene data show CDR1 as LNHDA and CDR2 as SQIVND (reference sequence). CDR3: CASKGTYSNQPQHF. CDR3 in DNA: TGTGCCAGTAAGGGGACATATAGCAATCAGCCCCAGCATTTT.

The rearrangement uses TRBV7-3 and TRBJ2-3; possibly TRBD1 or TRBD2 for D (5 bases each). With 5 bases removed from V and 6 bases from J, the gap between germline ends came to 18 bases. CDR1 is SGHTA, CDR2 FQGTGA, per germline. The CDR3 loop spans 15 amino acids. CDR3 sequence reads: CASSPNGASPDTQYF. Here the CDR3 DNA reads TGTGCCAGCAGCCCAAACGGGGCTAGCCCCGATACGCAGTATTTT.

The chain recombines TRBV5-1 with TRBJ2-1; 9 nucleotides line up with TRBD2. Germline-derived CDR1 and CDR2 are SGHRS and YFSETQ. With V trimmed by 0 bases and J by 0 bases, 4 bases remained unmatched. The CDR3 has 17 amino acids. CDR3 protein: CASSLEVSGSSYNEQFF. The CDR3 nucleotides read TGCGCCAGCAGCTTGGAGGTTAGCGGGAGCTCCTACAATGAGCAGTTCTTC.

This chain uses TRBV2 with TRBJ2-1, with 8 bases that match TRBD2. Germline V gene data show CDR1 as SNHLY and CDR2 as FYNNEI. CDR3 length equals 13 residues. V trimming: 6 bases; J trimming: 7 bases; junction bases outside the gene matches: 5. For the CDR3, the DNA is TGTGCCAGCAGGGGACTAGAGGGTAATGAGCAGTTCTTC. Translating it yields CASRGLEGNEQFF.

Here the CDR3 reads CASSLGSGLAHNEQFF. For the CDR3, the DNA is TGTGCCAGCAGCTTAGGATCGGGACTAGCCCACAATGAGCAGTTCTTC. V is TRBV5-4 and J is TRBJ2-1; 9 positions match TRBD2. This CDR3 is built from 16 residues. V was clipped by 2 bases and J by 5 bases; unmatched bases: 8. Germline V CDR1 and CDR2: SGHNT, YYREEE (reference sequence).

Notes on this clone: The same CDR3 also results from other DNA sequences found in this sample. The chain links TRBV18 to TRBJ1-1; D is unresolved. The CDR3 consists of 11 residues. CDR1 and CDR2 (germline): KGHSH, LQKENI. V was trimmed by 3 bases and J by 3 bases, leaving 2 bases between them. In DNA form, the CDR3 reads TGTGCCAGCTCACCCGACACTGAAGCTTTCTTT. Amino acid sequence: CASSPDTEAFF.

This chain uses TRBV27 with TRBJ2-1; either TRBD1 or TRBD2 may supply D (5 bases each). V was clipped by 5 bases and J by 6 bases, with 17 bases between them. Germline loops: CDR1 MNHEY, CDR2 SMNVEV (reference sequence). CDR3 size: 15 residues. CDR3 region: CASSRQGPTSNEQFF. CDR3 nucleotide sequence: TGTGCCAGCAGTCGCCAGGGACCGACGTCCAATGAGCAGTTCTTC.

This clone appeared a few times. This chain uses TRBV30 with TRBJ1-1; D not resolved. The CDR3 is 12 amino acids. V gave up 5 bases and J gave up 10 bases, with 17 bases separating them. CDR1 GTSNPN and CDR2 SVGIG come from the germline V gene (reference sequence). Written as DNA, the CDR3 is TGTGCCTGGCGGCAGATTGTGGGGTCAGCTTTCTTT. Its translation is CAWRQIVGSAFF.

The chain recombines TRBV19 with TRBJ2-2; 10 bases agree with TRBD1. J lost 3 bases, V lost 5 bases, and 6 bases had no gene match. The CDR3 has 16 amino acids. The germline CDR1 and CDR2 sequences are LNHDA and SQIVND (reference sequence). CDR3 DNA sequence: TGTGCCAGTAGTGCCCGGGACAGGGGTTACACCGGGGAGCTGTTTTTT. Protein: CASSARDRGYTGELFF.

The table lists this clone with a count of one. The chain uses TRBV11-2 and TRBJ2-3; 9 bases fit TRBD2. The V segment lost 4 bases and the J segment 3 bases; nucleotides outside the gene matches: 8. Germline V gene lookup returns CDR1 SGHAT and CDR2 FQNNGV. The CDR3 runs to 16 residues. The CDR3 sequence is CASSWRASGITDTQYF. CDR3 bases: TGTGCCAGCAGCTGGAGGGCTAGCGGGATAACAGATACGCAGTATTTT.

Points on this clone: Other nucleotide sequences in the sample specify the same CDR3. In DNA form, the CDR3 reads TGTGCCAGCAGCCGTGGGGTTAACTATGGCTACACCTTC. This translates into CASSRGVNYGYTF. The chain uses TRBV28 and TRBJ1-2; D gene ambiguous. CDR1 is MDHEN, CDR2 SYDVKM, per germline. The CDR3 contains 13 residues. Trimming shortened V by 6 bases and J by 1 base, and 9 bases separated the two germline ends.

The CDR3 spells CASSQEAGGYGYTF. CDR3 DNA: TGTGCCAGCAGCCAAGAGGCAGGGGGCTATGGCTACACCTTC. V usage is TRBV4-2 and J usage is TRBJ1-2, with 7 bases lining up with TRBD1. CDR1 LGHNA and CDR2 YNFKEQ come from the germline V gene. V trimming: 0 bases; J trimming: 4 bases; junction bases outside the gene matches: 2. The CDR3 runs to 14 residues.

The gene calls are TRBV10-3 and TRBJ2-3; TRBD2 agrees at 11 bases. CDR3 length equals 15 residues. Unmatched junction bases numbered 5, after V lost 7 bases and J lost 2 bases. Germline V gives CDR1 ENHRY, CDR2 SYGVKD. As DNA, the CDR3 is TGTGCCATCAACGGACTAGCGGGTTACACAGATACGCAGTATTTT. This translates into CAINGLAGYTDTQYF.

The J gene is TRBJ2-5, the V gene TRBV4-1, with a weak D call TRBD1 (6 bases). The J call could be wrong; TRBJ2-7 is a better fit for the DNA end. Germline values: CDR1 MGHRA, CDR2 YSYEKL. This CDR3 has 15 amino acids. The CDR3 protein is CASSQTEGGFYEQYF. CDR3 sequence (DNA): TGCGCCAGCAGCCAAACGGAAGGGGGTTTCTACGAGCAGTACTTC.

The chain has TRBV11-2 and TRBJ2-5; tentative D call: TRBD2 (7 bases). Germline CDR1 SGHAT, CDR2 FQNNGV. The CDR3 has 16 amino acids. Trimming stripped 5 bases from V and 5 bases from J, with 21 bases between. CDR3 region: CASSQNKGGLRETQYF. The DNA for the CDR3 is TGTGCCAGCAGCCAGAATAAGGGGGGGCTCAGGGAGACCCAGTACTTC.

This clone was found once. The chain combines TRBV7-6 with TRBJ2-1; a weak D match, TRBD1 (5 bases). Germline CDR1 SGHVS, CDR2 FNYEAQ. The CDR3 runs 16 residues. Trimming took 1 base from V and 7 from J, leaving 17 bases between them. The DNA of the CDR3 is TGTGCCAGCAGCTTAGAGGGGCAGGGCGCTGTAAATGAGCAGTTCTTC. This codes for CASSLEGQGAVNEQFF. Full variable domain (outside the CDR3, taken from reference TRBV7-6 and TRBJ2-1): GAGVSQSPRYKVTKRGQDVALRCDPISGHVSLYWYRQALGQGPEFLTYFNYEAQQDKSGLPNDRFSAERPEGSISTLTIQRTEQRDSAMYRCASSLEGQGAVNEQFFGPGTRLTVL.

This chain connects TRBV11-2 to TRBJ1-1; D perhaps matches TRBD1 (5 bases). CDR1 SGHAT and CDR2 FQNNGV come from the germline V gene. This CDR3 comprises 17 residues. Trimming left V 5 bases short and J 4 bases short, with 23 bases between. As DNA, the CDR3 is TGTGCCAGCAGCGGGAAGGGGCTCCGAGGAGTGAGCACTGAAGCTTTCTTT. This translates into CASSGKGLRGVSTEAFF. The complete variable domain, with remaining parts taken from reference TRBV11-2 and TRBJ1-1, reads EAGVAQSPRYKIIEKRQSVAFWCNPISGHATLYWYQQILGQGPKLLIQFQNNGVVDDSQLPKDRFSAERLKGVDSTLKIQPAKLEDSAVYLCASSGKGLRGVSTEAFFGQGTRLTVV.

CDR3 in DNA: TGCGCCAGCAGCGTCCAACAGGGGAGGGAGACCCAGTACTTC. Translated: CASSVQQGRETQYF. J is TRBJ2-5 and V is TRBV5-1; tentative D call: TRBD1 (7 bases). The V and J ends lost 4 bases and 5 bases respectively, with 15 bases between them. From germline, CDR1 is SGHRS and CDR2 YFSETQ. The CDR3 spans 14 residues.

The chain has TRBV19 and TRBJ1-3; D is unresolved. Per germline, CDR1 LNHDA and CDR2 SQIVND (reference sequence). Trimming pared 2 bases from V and 0 bases from J, leaving 5 bases between. This CDR3 has 14 residues. In DNA form, the CDR3 reads TGTGCCAGTAGTATACGACCCTCTGGAAACACCATATATTTT. It translates to CASSIRPSGNTIYF.

V and J are TRBV2 and TRBJ1-1, with 10 bases matching TRBD1. The V segment lost 8 bases and the J segment 0 bases; nucleotides outside the gene matches: 18. Germline assignment: CDR1 SNHLY and CDR2 FYNNEI. The length of the CDR3 is 19 residues. DNA for the CDR3: TGTGCCAGCGAGCGACAGGGGGCCGGAGTCGACGGGATGAACACTGAAGCTTTCTTT. This translates into CASERQGAGVDGMNTEAFF. Drawing the rest from reference TRBV2 and TRBJ1-1, the complete variable domain is EPEVTQTPSHQVTQMGQEVILRCVPISNHLYFYWYRQILGQKVEFLVSFYNNEISEKSEIFDDQFSVERPDGSNFTLKIRSTKLEDSAMYFCASERQGAGVDGMNTEAFFGQGTRLTVV.

This clone was seen once. This chain connects TRBV28 to TRBJ1-5, with D unresolved. Germline V CDR1 and CDR2: MDHEN, SYDVKM. CDR3 length: 16 amino acids. The V end lost 6 bases, the J end lost 2 bases, and 17 bases lay between the germline ends. CDR3 sequence: CASSRGTFLGNQPQHF. CDR3 DNA: TGTGCCAGCAGCCGGGGAACTTTCCTCGGCAATCAGCCCCAGCATTTT. The variable domain in full, with the rest retrieved from reference TRBV28 and TRBJ1-5, is DVKVTQSSRYLVKRTGEKVFLECVQDMDHENMFWYRQDPGLGLRLIYFSYDVKMKEKGDIPEGYSVSREKKERFSLILESASTNQTSMYLCASSRGTFLGNQPQHFGDGTRLSIL.

V is TRBV18 and J is TRBJ2-5; 12 positions agree with TRBD2. From germline, CDR1 is KGHSH and CDR2 LQKENI. This CDR3 region has 18 residues. V lost 4 bases to trimming and J lost 3 bases; unmatched junction nucleotides: 12. The CDR3 is CASSLFLAGGSNEETQYF. The CDR3 DNA sequence: TGTGCCAGCTCACTTTTCCTAGCGGGAGGGTCCAATGAAGAGACCCAGTACTTC.

Only one count was recorded for this clone. V usage is TRBV6-1 and J usage is TRBJ1-5, with TRBD1 identical over 10 bases. Trimming removed 3 bases from V and 6 bases from J; junction bases left unmatched: 5. This CDR3 spans 15 amino acids. The germline CDR1 and CDR2 sequences are MNHNS and SASEGT. This CDR3 reads CASSDPTGGRQPQHF. CDR3 coding DNA: TGTGCCAGCAGTGACCCGACAGGGGGCCGTCAGCCCCAGCATTTT.